This is a list of T cell receptor beta chains from one sample in a study of post-analysis software for immune sequencing data. TCRdb itself ran the PCR reads through MiXCR, one entry per CDR3 protein. The sample has approximately 770,000 distinct CDR3 sequences; roughly 46% are singletons. Sequenced material: blood. The receptors come from a girl under 18 with multiple sclerosis. The CDR3 runs from the conserved cysteine through the conserved F or W. A D gene is named only where the DNA matches it firmly. Expanded clones are given a class, and other clones once, few, many or no size at all.

>-|few|TRBJ1-2|17|TRBV5-1
CASSLGIEARDTHGYTF
TGCGCCAGCAGCTTGGGAATAGAGGCCAGGGACACTCATGGCTACACCTTC
>TRBD1|-|TRBJ2-7|14|TRBV12-3/TRBV12-4
CASSFIQGAHEQYF
TGTGCCAGCAGTTTCATACAGGGGGCCCACGAGCAGTACTTC
>TRBD1|few|TRBJ1-6|14|TRBV9
CASSGGQYNSPLHF
TGTGCCAGCAGCGGGGGACAGTATAATTCACCCCTCCACTTT
>-|-|TRBJ2-2|16|TRBV5-5
CASSLYGGLGTGELFF
TGTGCGAGCAGCTTGTATGGGGGTTTAGGCACCGGGGAGCTGTTTTTT
>TRBD2|once|TRBJ2-1|16|TRBV2
CASSSKLAGAFDEQFF
TGTGCCAGCAGTTCCAAACTAGCGGGAGCGTTTGATGAGCAGTTCTTC
>-|-|TRBJ2-3|15|TRBV12-3/TRBV12-4
CASSPLSGATDTQYF
TGTGCCAGCAGTCCCCTTAGCGGAGCTACAGATACGCAGTATTTT
>-|-|TRBJ2-1|16|TRBV20-1
CSARDEYPSSYNEQFF
TGCAGTGCTAGAGATGAGTATCCGAGCTCCTACAATGAGCAGTTCTTC
>-|few|TRBJ2-3|13|TRBV3-1
CASSQRGSDTQYF
TGTGCCAGCAGCCAACGCGGGTCAGATACGCAGTATTTT
>-|-|TRBJ2-7|14|TRBV28
CASSFMGSSYEQYF
TGTGCCAGCAGTTTTATGGGCAGCTCCTACGAGCAGTACTTC
>-|-|TRBJ2-1|13|TRBV4-3
CASSQDEGREQFF
TGCGCCAGCAGCCAAGATGAGGGGAGAGAACAGTTCTTC
>-|few|TRBJ2-5|13|TRBV28
CASSLGGARTQYF
TGTGCCAGCAGTTTGGGCGGGGCACGGACCCAGTACTTC
>-|-|TRBJ2-1|12|TRBV7-6
CASSVQESEQFF
TGTGCCAGCAGCGTACAGGAGAGTGAGCAGTTCTTC